This TCR beta chain was observed in a study of memory B cells and T cells in multiple sclerosis. After stimulus-free culture, autoproliferating CFSE-dim and non-proliferating CFSE-high T cells were sequenced separately. Cultures began with roughly 5x10^7 CFSE-labeled PBMCs, unstimulated for 7 days, with replicate wells pooled. Without exogenous stimuli, around 0.5 uM CFSE-labeled PBMCs were cultured serum-free. Whole-study results and caveats: Compartments had unequal clone-set sizes, affecting shared clonotype counts.

This CDR3 region has 15 residues. V gave up 5 bases and J gave up 4 bases; unmatched junction bases: 11. CDR1 is SEHNR and CDR2 is FQNEAQ in the germline V gene (reference sequence). The assay was immunoSEQ multiplex PCR, and TCRdb's table has in-frame clones only and misses some. The sample records 35,000 to 55,000 clones, over 70% being singletons. On this clone itself: Its matching antigen is unknown.

The gene calls are TRBV7-9 and TRBJ2-7, with 7 bases fitting TRBD1. The receptor comes from a human donor with multiple sclerosis. What was sequenced was PBMCs from blood kept in culture. The CDR3 DNA reads as TGTGCCAGCAGCCACGAGGGACAGTTGGAATACGAGCAGTACTTC. This gives the protein CASSHEGQLEYEQYF. Variable domain in full (rest from reference TRBV7-9 and TRBJ2-7): DTGVSQNPRHKITKRGQNVTFRCDPISEHNRLYWYRQTLGQGPEFLTYFQNEAQLEKSRLLSDRFSAERPKGSFSTLEIQRTEQGDSAMYLCASSHEGQLEYEQYFGPGTRLTVT.